The present TCR beta chain was sequenced within a study of human T cells and chemical hapten exposure. Study summary: On roughly 2 cm by roughly 2 cm of upper inner arm skin, sensitization was performed with 2% DPC. General study findings and limits: Patch test score was positively correlated with the counts of TCRs that had expanded at PT1.

This clonotype came up a few times. Antigen specificity is unknown. TCRdb fed the RACE reads into MiXCR, producing one record per CDR3 protein. This table holds 360,000 or so distinct CDR3 sequences, roughly 6% found once. The time point: patch test 2, 6 weeks after DPC sensitization. Treatment reported: therapeutic diphenylcyclopropenone sensitization with weekly scalp DPC. Unseparated into fractions, whole blood served as the source from which total RNA was extracted. CDR3 length: 16 amino acids. V lost 5 bases to trimming and J lost 0 bases; unmatched junction nucleotides: 7. The starting material was whole blood, obtained in connection with sensitization to the hapten diphenylcyclopropenone (DPC). The chain carries TRBV12-3 or TRBV12-4 and TRBJ1-5; 7 bases fit TRBD1. The TCR originated in a woman between 18 and 29 years old with alopecia areata. Some clones in this sample may be carry-over from other donors' samples. The CDR3 bases are TGTGCCAGCAGTGAAGGGGGCGCCGATAGCAATCAGCCCCAGCATTTT. It yields the protein CASSEGGADSNQPQHF.